This T cell receptor (beta chain) was recovered during a study of T cell responses to AZD1222 COVID-19 vaccine. In germline, CDR1 is MDHEN, CDR2 SYDVKM. CDR3 length: 13 amino acids. V lost 6 bases and J lost 4; bases outside the gene matches: 2. This clone was seen only once. Assay used: immunoSEQ multiplex PCR; TCRdb lists only in-frame clones, some missing. The table has some 150,000 clones, around 89% seen once. This material consisted of peripheral blood, taken on day 0 of AZD1222 vaccination. This TCR derives from an adult in good health. V gene TRBV28 combines with J gene TRBJ1-4; 7 bases are a match to TRBD1. CDR3 protein: CASSRDSNEKLFF. The CDR3 coding sequence is TGTGCCAGCAGCCGGGACAGTAATGAAAAACTGTTTTTT.